Following are 26 T cell receptor beta chains from one sample sequenced in a study of spatial heterogeneity in lung cancer. Study-level points and caveats: Higher tumor mutation counts went along with higher counts of expanded intratumoral alpha and beta TCRs.

Their cognate antigens are unknown. MiXCR, run by TCRdb on the 5' RACE reads, gives a single entry per CDR3 protein. This table has 9,500 to 12,000 distinct CDR3 sequences, approximately 7.9% appearing once. As for time point: sample taken at primary tumor resection. The sample in question was lung tumor tissue, obtained at surgery. These receptors all come from a female donor with early-stage non-small cell lung cancer.

In its sample, this clonotype is medium-sized. The V gene is TRBV12-3 or TRBV12-4, the J gene TRBJ2-7, with D maybe TRBD1 (5 bases). V gave up 3 bases and J gave up 3 bases, with 6 bases separating them. The CDR3 covers 12 residues. CDR3 in DNA: TGTGCCAGCAGTTTGGGGCGCTACGAGCAGTACTTC. It codes for CASSLGRYEQYF.

V gene TRBV29-1 combines with J gene TRBJ2-1; no reliable D call. CDR1 SQVTM and CDR2 ANQGSEA come from the germline V gene. V was shortened by 1 base and J by 11 bases, with 9 bases between the two germline ends. The CDR3 runs 11 residues. CDR3 coding DNA: TGCAGCGTTGAAGTTTTAAGCAAGCAGTTCTTC. It yields the protein CSVEVLSKQFF.

The rearrangement links TRBV30 to TRBJ2-1; D unresolved. Trimming stripped 4 bases from V and 9 bases from J, with 19 bases between. The CDR3 length is 14 residues. The germline V gene has CDR1 GTSNPN and CDR2 SVGIG (reference sequence). The CDR3 region is CAWTAPPTVVEQFF. CDR3 bases: TGTGCCTGGACTGCACCTCCCACGGTGGTTGAGCAGTTCTTC.

The sample holds many counts of this clonotype. V and J are TRBV6-6 and TRBJ2-3; D may be TRBD1 (6 bases). In germline, CDR1 is MNHNY, CDR2 SVGAGI (reference sequence). The V gene lost 2 bases and the J gene lost 1 base, with 10 bases spanning the gap. This CDR3 spans 15 amino acids. CDR3 coding DNA: TGTGCCAGCAGTTACCAGGGGTCCCGCACAGATACGCAGTATTTT. It codes for CASSYQGSRTDTQYF.

This chain links TRBV7-2 with TRBJ2-2; 13 nucleotides agree with TRBD2. The CDR3 spans 20 residues. Germline loops: CDR1 SGHTA, CDR2 FQGNSA. Trimming removed 5 bases from V and 0 bases from J; junction bases left unmatched: 12. CDR3 loop: CASSKHLGTSGVSNTGELFF. CDR3 nucleotides: TGTGCCAGCAGCAAACATCTCGGGACTAGCGGGGTCTCGAACACCGGGGAGCTGTTTTTT.

With regard to this clonotype: With a much larger clone just one base away, this may be a read error. The genes are TRBV12-3 or TRBV12-4 and TRBJ1-4, with D perhaps matching TRBD1 (5 bases). The CDR3 extends over 13 amino acids. The CDR3 DNA reads TGTGGCAGCACTGGGGACGGTAATGAAAAACTGTTTTTT. Translation: CGSTGDGNEKLFF.

This clonotype is labeled as medium-sized. The J gene is TRBJ1-6, the V gene TRBV7-2; D unresolved. Germline V gives CDR1 SGHTA, CDR2 FQGNSA. The ends were cut back, 5 bases at V and 6 bases at J, with 11 bases in the middle. CDR3 length: 14 residues. The CDR3, as DNA: TGTGCCAGCAGCCCTCAGGTTGCTAATTCACCCCTCCACTTT. Translated: CASSPQVANSPLHF.

The sample holds many counts of this clonotype. A junction boundary mismatches the germline segment, possibly from a read error. The V and J genes are TRBV4-1 and TRBJ1-2; no reliable D call. The CDR3 has 13 residues. Germline CDR1 and CDR2: MGHRA and YSYEKL. CDR3 sequence reads: CASSQVLRESQYF. For the CDR3, the DNA is TGCGCCAGCAGCCAAGTACTCCGGGAATCCCAATACTTC.

This clonotype is termed medium-sized. The DNA for the CDR3 is TGTGCCAGCAGCTCGACAGGGCGTGGGGGCGGAGAGACCCAGTACTTC. Translating gives CASSSTGRGGGETQYF. V and J are TRBV5-6 and TRBJ2-5, with 7 nucleotides matching TRBD1. The V and J ends lost 3 bases and 4 bases, in that order; junction bases with no gene match: 12. The CDR3 spans 16 residues. CDR1 is SGHDT and CDR2 is YYEEEE in the germline V gene.

This clonotype was recorded at least ten times. The chain recombines TRBV28 with TRBJ2-7, with 7 bases lining up with TRBD1. The ends lost 2 bases at V and 5 bases at J; junction bases unmatched: 3. Germline CDR1 is MDHEN and CDR2 is SYDVKM. The length of the CDR3 is 13 residues. The CDR3 coding sequence is TGTGCCAGCAGTTTAAGGGGGCCAAACGAGCAGTACTTC. The encoded protein is CASSLRGPNEQYF.

In this sample, this clonotype turned up many times. The chain combines TRBV20-1 with TRBJ1-6, with 9 bases identical to TRBD1. V was pared by 0 bases and J by 8 bases, with 5 bases of the junction left unmatched. The length of the CDR3 is 15 residues. CDR1 and CDR2 (germline): DFQATT, SNEGSKA (reference sequence). This CDR3 is CSARDYRQGDSPLHF. The DNA of the CDR3 is TGCAGTGCTAGAGATTACAGACAGGGGGATTCACCCCTCCACTTT.

This clonotype occurred a few times. The V call is TRBV20-1, the J call TRBJ1-1; D unresolved. V was pared by 3 bases and J by 1 base, with 6 bases between. The CDR3 is made up of 12 amino acids. Germline V gene data show CDR1 as DFQATT and CDR2 as SNEGSKA (reference sequence). The CDR3 loop is CSASWGNTEAFF. The CDR3 bases are TGCAGTGCTAGTTGGGGGAACACTGAAGCTTTCTTT.

This clonotype is categorized as medium-sized (0.01 to 0.1%). The V gene is TRBV20-1, the J gene TRBJ2-3; D might be TRBD2 (6 bases). Germline-derived CDR1 and CDR2 are DFQATT and SNEGSKA (reference sequence). The V gene lost 3 bases and the J gene lost 4 bases, with 14 bases spanning the gap. The CDR3 is 14 amino acids. The CDR3 region is CSARFQGGADTQYF. DNA of the CDR3: TGCAGTGCTAGGTTTCAGGGAGGCGCAGATACGCAGTATTTT.

This clonotype was counted at least ten times. The chain has TRBV27 and TRBJ2-2, with TRBD1 identical over 7 bases. The CDR3 sequence is 16 residues long. Germline CDR1 MNHEY, CDR2 SMNVEV (reference sequence). With 2 bases clipped from V and 4 bases from J, the junction kept 7 bases outside the gene matches. CDR3 sequence reads: CASSLERPGGTGELFF. The CDR3 DNA is TGTGCCAGCAGTTTAGAGCGGCCAGGGGGCACCGGGGAGCTGTTTTTT.

This clonotype was seen ten or more times. The J gene is TRBJ2-3, the V gene TRBV6-2 or TRBV6-3; D is unresolved. The germline V and J ends were trimmed by 5 bases and 6 bases, with 9 bases remaining between them. Germline lookup yields CDR1 MNHEY and CDR2 SVGEGT. The CDR3 runs to 12 residues. CDR3 bases: TGTGCCAGCAGTCAAACCTGGGATACGCAGTATTTT. Protein: CASSQTWDTQYF.

This clonotype is medium-sized (0.01 to 0.1%) within its sample. The chain combines TRBV6-2 or TRBV6-3 with TRBJ2-3; TRBD2 is a possible D gene (6 bases). V shed 6 bases and J shed 0 bases, with 16 bases lying between them. CDR3 length: 16 residues. The germline CDR1 and CDR2 sequences are MNHEY and SVGEGT. CDR3 sequence reads: CASRPRLVRSTDTQYF. For the CDR3, the DNA is TGTGCCAGCAGACCCCGACTAGTCCGGAGCACAGATACGCAGTATTTT.

This clonotype has at least ten counts. CDR3 in DNA: TGCAGTGCTAGACAGCAGGGGGCGTCATATTCTCGCTATGGCTACACCTTC. Translation gives CSARQQGASYSRYGYTF. The rearrangement uses TRBV20-1 and TRBJ1-2, with 8 bases identical to TRBD1. CDR1 is DFQATT, CDR2 SNEGSKA, per germline (reference sequence). CDR3 size: 17 residues. J gave up 4 bases and V 2 bases, and 15 bases lay outside the gene matches.

A single count supports this clonotype. This sequence may be a read error, since a much larger clone differs from it by one base. The chain is built from TRBV7-9 and TRBJ2-7; the D gene is possibly TRBD1 (5 bases). The V gene lost 2 bases and the J gene lost 1 base, with 18 bases spanning the gap. The V gene's germline CDR1 is SEHNR and CDR2 FQNEAQ (reference sequence). This CDR3 region has 17 residues. The DNA of the CDR3 is TGTGCCAGCAGCTTACCCAGCTGGGGCCACATGTCCTACGAGCAGTACTTC. Translated: CASSLPSWGHMSYEQYF.

This clonotype has just a few counts. The chain is built from TRBV6-1 and TRBJ2-5; D call uncertain. Germline CDR1 and CDR2: MNHNS and SASEGT. This CDR3 comprises 16 residues. With 3 bases removed from V and 1 base from J, the gap between germline ends came to 15 bases. The CDR3 is CASSEGSATFQETQYF. CDR3 DNA: TGTGCCAGCAGTGAGGGATCGGCTACCTTCCAAGAGACCCAGTACTTC.

This clonotype was recorded at least ten times. The rearrangement links TRBV12-3 or TRBV12-4 to TRBJ2-7, with 8 nucleotides matching TRBD1. Trimming took 3 bases from V and 3 from J; bases not matched to a gene: 1. The CDR3 extends over 13 amino acids. CDR3: CASSLGQDYEQYF. In DNA, the CDR3 is TGTGCCAGCAGTTTGGGACAGGACTACGAGCAGTACTTC.

As for this clonotype: This may stem from a read error, because a much larger clone lies one nucleotide away. The gene calls are TRBV5-4 and TRBJ1-2; D is ambiguous. Germline V gene data show CDR1 as SGHNT and CDR2 as YYREEE (reference sequence). CDR3 length: 12 residues. Written as DNA, the CDR3 is TGTGCCAACAGCTTTTTACAGAGCGGCTACACCTTC. Translating gives CANSFLQSGYTF.

The table lists this clonotype with many counts. This rearrangement joins TRBV3-1 to TRBJ2-1; 8 nucleotides agree with TRBD2. The CDR3 covers 17 residues. V lost 3 bases and J lost 7; bases outside the gene matches: 14. Germline CDR1 reads LGHDT; CDR2 reads YNNKEL (reference sequence). This CDR3 reads CASSQRVVGGARNEQFF. Written as DNA, the CDR3 is TGTGCCAGCAGCCAGAGGGTCGTCGGGGGGGCGAGGAATGAGCAGTTCTTC.

This clonotype was detected many times. This chain links TRBV5-4 with TRBJ2-3; TRBD2 agrees at 9 bases. V was pared by 2 bases and J by 3 bases, with 7 bases of the junction left unmatched. Germline CDR1 and CDR2: SGHNT and YYREEE (reference sequence). The CDR3 has 16 amino acids. The CDR3 nucleotides read TGTGCCAGCAGCTTTGGCGGGGGGGCAGGGACAGATACGCAGTATTTT. Its protein product is CASSFGGGAGTDTQYF. The full variable domain, completed using reference TRBV5-4 and TRBJ2-3, is ETGVTQSPTHLIKTRGQQVTLRCSSQSGHNTVSWYQQALGQGPQFIFQYYREEENGRGNFPPRFSGLQFPNYSSELNVNALELDDSALYLCASSFGGGAGTDTQYFGPGTRLTVL.

The V call is TRBV11-3, the J call TRBJ2-5, with D possibly TRBD2 on 5 matching bases. The CDR3 extends over 13 amino acids. CDR1 and CDR2 (germline): SGHNT, YENEEA. Trimming pared 2 bases from V and 5 bases from J, leaving 9 bases between. CDR3 protein: CASSLRSGETQYF. In DNA, the CDR3 is TGTGCCAGCAGCTTAAGATCGGGGGAGACCCAGTACTTC. The variable domain in full, with the rest retrieved from reference TRBV11-3 and TRBJ2-5, is EAGVVQSPRYKIIEKKQPVAFWCNPISGHNTLYWYLQNLGQGPELLIRYENEEAVDDSQLPKDRFSAERLKGVDSTLKIQPAELGDSAVYLCASSLRSGETQYFGPGTRLLVL.

This clonotype showed up many times. The J gene is TRBJ2-3, the V gene TRBV20-1; maybe TRBD1 (6 bases). Looked up from germline, CDR1 is DFQATT and CDR2 is SNEGSKA (reference sequence). The CDR3 has 18 residues. The germline V and J ends were trimmed by 3 bases and 3 bases, with 25 bases remaining between them. The CDR3 nucleotides are TGCAGTGCTAGTTCGCTGCGTGGGGGCACGGCCATTACAGATACGCAGTATTTT. It yields the protein CSASSLRGGTAITDTQYF.

This clonotype was picked up many times. The rearrangement uses TRBV5-1 and TRBJ1-1, with unresolved D. Germline CDR1 SGHRS, CDR2 YFSETQ. V was pared by 4 bases and J by 0 bases, with 19 bases between. The length of the CDR3 is 17 residues. CDR3 nucleotides: TGCGCCAGCAGCCCAGAAAGGTCGGGTAGACTGAACACTGAAGCTTTCTTT. This translates into CASSPERSGRLNTEAFF.